A single sample is the source of the 14 T cell receptor beta chains below, sequenced in a study of blood T cells in healthy people across ages. Using a J-beta primer mix together with a sample-barcoded 5' primer, a second PCR was run for about 7 to 12 cycles. A single record per CDR3 protein comes from TCRdb applying MiXCR to the 5' RACE reads. The table has roughly 2 million distinct CDR3 sequences, 49% seen once. The specimen sequenced was blood. The receptors here all came from a woman between 35 and 50 years old in good health.

The V and J genes are TRBV25-1 and TRBJ2-7, with a possible D match to TRBD2 (6 bases). CDR3 size: 16 residues. V lost 4 bases to trimming and J lost 1 base, with 17 bases between them. CDR1 is MGHDK and CDR2 is SYGVNS in the germline V gene. CDR3 amino acids: CASSGPRGTDSYEQYF. The DNA of the CDR3 is TGTGCCAGCAGTGGCCCCCGGGGGACGGATTCCTACGAGCAGTACTTC.

The CDR3 is CASSQEPAGAYNEQFF. CDR3 sequence (DNA): TGTGCCAGCAGCCAAGAGCCAGCGGGGGCTTACAATGAGCAGTTCTTC. The chain combines TRBV3-1 with TRBJ2-1; 8 bases are a match to TRBD2. This CDR3 contains 16 residues. Germline CDR1 LGHDT, CDR2 YNNKEL (reference sequence). Trimming took 0 bases from V and 4 from J; bases not matched to a gene: 5.

The chain links TRBV14 to TRBJ2-4; TRBD1 agrees at 8 bases. The DNA end is more similar to TRBJ2-7, so the J call may be wrong. CDR1 and CDR2 from the germline V gene are SGHDN and FVKESK. The CDR3 loop spans 16 amino acids. The CDR3 DNA reads as TGTGCCAGCAGCTCCCAAGTACCTGGACAGGGCAGCGAGCAGTACTTC. Its protein is CASSSQVPGQGSEQYF.

This clonotype has a count of ten or more. J is TRBJ2-3 and V is TRBV7-2; no clear D gene. The CDR3 loop spans 14 amino acids. Germline V gene sequence: CDR1 SGHTA, CDR2 FQGNSA. The germline V and J ends were trimmed by 5 bases and 5 bases, with 14 bases remaining between them. The DNA for the CDR3 is TGTGCCAGCAGCCCCCAGTTGATAGGAGATACGCAGTATTTT. Its protein is CASSPQLIGDTQYF. Complete variable domain (other parts from reference TRBV7-2 and TRBJ2-3): GAGVSQSPSNKVTEKGKDVELRCDPISGHTALYWYRQSLGQGLEFLIYFQGNSAPDKSGLPSDRFSAERTGGSVSTLTIQRTQQEDSAVYLCASSPQLIGDTQYFGPGTRLTVL.

The chain joins TRBV20-1 to TRBJ1-4; the match to TRBD1 covers 7 bases. Trimming cost V 6 bases and J 5 bases; bases outside gene matches: 9. CDR1 is DFQATT, CDR2 SNEGSKA, per germline (reference sequence). The CDR3 has 14 residues. The CDR3: CSAKRQGKNEKLFF. The CDR3 nucleotides are TGCAGTGCAAAACGACAGGGCAAAAATGAAAAACTGTTTTTT.

The rearrangement uses TRBV12-3 or TRBV12-4 and TRBJ2-1, with TRBD2 matching 11 bases. The V and J ends lost 5 bases and 6 bases, in that order; junction bases with no gene match: 12. The CDR3 is made up of 17 amino acids. The chain's CDR3 is CASSGGGGTSGFNEQFF. In DNA form, the CDR3 reads TGTGCCAGCAGTGGAGGGGGGGGGACTAGCGGATTCAATGAGCAGTTCTTC.

This chain joins TRBV10-3 and TRBJ2-5; no clear D. CDR1 and CDR2 (germline): ENHRY, SYGVKD. The CDR3 runs 14 residues. Trimming took off 6 bases at V and 1 base at J, with 12 bases between the two ends. In DNA, the CDR3 is TGTGCCATCAGCCTGGACGGTACCCAAGAGACCCAGTACTTC. Its translation: CAISLDGTQETQYF.

The rearrangement links TRBV7-9 to TRBJ2-5; 9 bases line up with TRBD2. The CDR3 is made up of 15 amino acids. J gave up 0 bases and V 5 bases, and 4 bases lay outside the gene matches. CDR1 and CDR2 (germline): SEHNR, FQNEAQ (reference sequence). DNA of the CDR3: TGTGCCAGCAGCCAGCGGGGGGCGGACCAAGAGACCCAGTACTTC. Translating gives CASSQRGADQETQYF.

This clonotype was observed a few times. The V and J genes are TRBV4-1 and TRBJ2-1; possible D gene TRBD1, 6 bases. From germline, CDR1 is MGHRA and CDR2 YSYEKL. The CDR3 has 18 amino acids. Trimming left V 0 bases short and J 7 bases short, with 22 bases between. The CDR3 nucleotides read TGCGCCAGCAGCCAAGATCCCCGGACAGTAAGTCTCTGGAATGAGCAGTTCTTC. Translation gives CASSQDPRTVSLWNEQFF.

This chain connects TRBV7-9 to TRBJ1-2, with D possibly matching TRBD1 (5 bases). The CDR3 totals 14 residues. Per germline, CDR1 SEHNR and CDR2 FQNEAQ (reference sequence). The V end was cut by 5 bases, the J end by 7 bases, with 17 bases between. The CDR3 DNA reads TGTGCCAGCAGCGAAGGGCAGGGATTGCGTGGCTACACCTTC. Protein: CASSEGQGLRGYTF. Variable domain in full (rest from reference TRBV7-9 and TRBJ1-2): DTGVSQNPRHKITKRGQNVTFRCDPISEHNRLYWYRQTLGQGPEFLTYFQNEAQLEKSRLLSDRFSAERPKGSFSTLEIQRTEQGDSAMYLCASSEGQGLRGYTFGSGTRLTVV.

The chain is built from TRBV29-1 and TRBJ2-1; D is perhaps TRBD1 or TRBD2 (6 bases each). This CDR3 has 13 residues. CDR1 and CDR2 from the germline V gene are SQVTM and ANQGSEA. V was shortened by 7 bases and J by 1 base, with 11 bases between the two germline ends. The CDR3 DNA is TGCAGCGACCAGGGGAGGTCCTACAATGAGCAGTTCTTC. Its protein is CSDQGRSYNEQFF.

Details on this clonotype: One end of the junction is discordant with germline, which a read error may explain. This chain links TRBV4-1 with TRBJ2-4, with no clear D. The CDR3 spans 13 residues. Germline-derived CDR1 and CDR2 are MGHRA and YSYEKL. Here the CDR3 DNA reads TGCGCCAGCAGCCATGGAGCCCAAAACATTCAGTACTTC. Protein sequence: CASSHGAQNIQYF.

The chain uses TRBV7-2 and TRBJ2-5, with 15 bases matching TRBD2. The germline CDR1 and CDR2 sequences are SGHTA and FQGNSA. Trimming at V came to 0 bases and at J to 4 bases, leaving 3 bases not matched to a gene. CDR3 length: 17 amino acids. CDR3 in amino acids: CASSLAGLAGGRETQYF. The CDR3 DNA follows: TGTGCCAGCAGCTTAGCGGGACTAGCGGGGGGAAGAGAGACCCAGTACTTC.

The chain joins TRBV20-1 to TRBJ2-3; 7 positions match TRBD2. J lost 3 bases, V lost 6 bases, and 12 bases had no gene match. Germline assignment: CDR1 DFQATT and CDR2 SNEGSKA (reference sequence). CDR3 length: 15 residues. CDR3 nucleotides: TGCAGTGCCCTAGGATTGAGCGGGGTGACAGATACGCAGTATTTT. Translated, it gives CSALGLSGVTDTQYF.